The 10 T cell receptor beta chains in this list originate from one sample, sequenced in a study of T cell responses to AZD1222 COVID-19 vaccine. Using immunoSEQ multiplex PCR, the repertoire was profiled, and TCRdb retains in-frame clones only, with some absent. The profile shows 100,000 to 120,000 clones, about four fifths of them singletons. The sample was peripheral blood, taken on day 0 of AZD1222 vaccination. These receptor sequences come from an adult in good health.

V gene TRBV7-2 combines with J gene TRBJ1-6; unclear D gene. This CDR3 has 14 residues. The germline CDR1 and CDR2 sequences are SGHTA and FQGNSA. Trimming stripped 7 bases from V and 7 bases from J, with 14 bases between. CDR3 region: CASTEGQRNSPLHF. The CDR3 region has the DNA TGTGCCAGCACCGAAGGGCAGAGGAATTCACCCCTCCACTTT.

J is TRBJ2-3 and V is TRBV30; possibly TRBD2 for D (7 bases). Trimming left V 0 bases short and J 5 bases short, with 12 bases between. Germline lookup yields CDR1 GTSNPN and CDR2 SVGIG (reference sequence). The CDR3 spans 14 residues. CDR3 region: CAWSVGGGGDTQYF. The CDR3 DNA reads TGTGCCTGGAGTGTAGGCGGGGGCGGAGATACGCAGTATTTT.

The chain recombines TRBV5-1 with TRBJ2-7, with no clear D. Germline V gene sequence: CDR1 SGHRS, CDR2 YFSETQ. The ends were cut back, 4 bases at V and 3 bases at J, with 20 bases in the middle. The CDR3 is 16 residues long. CDR3 in DNA: TGCGCCAGCAGCCCCACGCCAGCCCAAAAAAGCTACGAGCAGTACTTC. Amino acid sequence: CASSPTPAQKSYEQYF.

This chain links TRBV11-2 with TRBJ2-2; D gene uncertain. V shed 2 bases and J shed 6 bases, with 10 bases lying between them. The V gene's germline CDR1 is SGHAT and CDR2 FQNNGV. There are 14 residues in the CDR3. CDR3 residues: CASSLIVLSGELFF. The CDR3 DNA is TGTGCCAGCAGCTTAATCGTCCTCTCCGGGGAGCTGTTTTTT.

The chain recombines TRBV19 with TRBJ1-1, with TRBD1 identical over 8 bases. This CDR3 contains 13 residues. Germline V CDR1 and CDR2: LNHDA, SQIVND (reference sequence). J was trimmed by 4 bases and V by 5 bases; bases with no gene match: 3. The CDR3 is CASSQDRVTEAFF. In nucleotides, the CDR3 is TGTGCCAGTAGTCAGGACAGGGTCACTGAAGCTTTCTTT.

The V and J genes are TRBV5-1 and TRBJ2-1, with TRBD2 identical over 8 bases. Germline values: CDR1 SGHRS, CDR2 YFSETQ. The CDR3 totals 16 residues. V gave up 4 bases and J gave up 0 bases; unmatched junction bases: 6. CDR3 in amino acids: CASSSRGGISYNEQFF. The DNA for the CDR3 is TGCGCCAGCAGCAGCCGCGGGGGGATCTCCTACAATGAGCAGTTCTTC.

This chain links TRBV7-9 with TRBJ1-1; no firm D call. CDR1 and CDR2 (germline): SEHNR, FQNEAQ (reference sequence). V was shortened by 5 bases and J by 7 bases, with 11 bases between the two germline ends. The CDR3 consists of 12 residues. For the CDR3, the DNA is TGTGCCAGCAGCCGTCGTATGGGTGAAGCTTTCTTT. It specifies CASSRRMGEAFF.

V gene TRBV3-1 (or the pseudogene TRBV3-2) combines with J gene TRBJ2-7; maybe TRBD1 (5 bases). The CDR3 covers 13 residues. Deletions cut 5 bases from V and 1 base from J, with 9 bases between. Germline V gene sequence: CDR1 LGHDT, CDR2 YNNKEL (reference sequence). DNA of the CDR3: TGTGCCAGCAGCATCGACAGATCCTACGAGCAGTACTTC. This codes for CASSIDRSYEQYF.

This chain joins TRBV19 and TRBJ1-1, with D perhaps matching TRBD1 (6 bases). Germline CDR1 and CDR2: LNHDA and SQIVND (reference sequence). V lost 5 bases and J lost 1, with 20 bases in between. CDR3 length: 17 amino acids. The CDR3: CASSLNPLQGSNTEAFF. The CDR3 DNA reads as TGTGCCAGTAGTCTCAACCCCTTACAGGGTTCGAACACTGAAGCTTTCTTT. Full variable domain (missing parts from reference TRBV19 and TRBJ1-1): DGGITQSPKYLFRKEGQNVTLSCEQNLNHDAMYWYRQDPGQGLRLIYYSQIVNDFQKGDIAEGYSVSREKKESFPLTVTSAQKNPTAFYLCASSLNPLQGSNTEAFFGQGTRLTVV.

The rearrangement uses TRBV6-2 or TRBV6-3 and TRBJ1-5; D may be TRBD1 (5 bases). The CDR3 loop spans 15 amino acids. Trimming left V 4 bases short and J 5 bases short, with 15 bases between. Germline CDR1 and CDR2: MNHEY and SVGEGT. The DNA of the CDR3 is TGTGCCAGCAGTTGGGGGGACGCGGTATATCAGCCCCAGCATTTT. This codes for CASSWGDAVYQPQHF.